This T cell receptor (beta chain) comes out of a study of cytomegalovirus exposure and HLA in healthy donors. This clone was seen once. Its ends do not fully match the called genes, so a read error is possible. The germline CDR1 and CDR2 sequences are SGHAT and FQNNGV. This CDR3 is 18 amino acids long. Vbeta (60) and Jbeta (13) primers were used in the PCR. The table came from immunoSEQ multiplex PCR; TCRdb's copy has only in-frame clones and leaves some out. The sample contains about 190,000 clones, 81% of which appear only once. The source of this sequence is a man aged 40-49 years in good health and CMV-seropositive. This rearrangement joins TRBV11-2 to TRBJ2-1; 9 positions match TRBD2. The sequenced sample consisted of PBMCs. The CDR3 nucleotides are TGTGCCAGCAGCTTAGCGGCCGCGGGGGGGCAAGGTTTGAATGAGCAGCTCTTC. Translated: CASSLAAAGGQGLNEQLF.